The rows below give T cell receptor beta chains drawn from one sample of a study of blood T cell repertoires in COVID-19. Clones were read by immunoSEQ multiplex PCR, and TCRdb kept only the in-frame ones, dropping some. The sample lists hundreds of thousands of clones; around 87% were seen once. Sequencing was done on a sample of PBMCs or T cells enriched from blood (not recorded which). The receptors stem from a woman aged 45-65 years who had recovered from COVID-19. Each CDR3 is given with its conserved first and last residue. The order of the fields is V gene, J gene, clone size, D gene, CDR3 DNA, CDR3 protein. A D gene is named only where the DNA matches it firmly. Rows give clone size only sometimes, using once, few, many, or a class for an expanded clone.

TRBV2	TRBJ2-3	many	NA	TGTGCCAGCAGACTCCACGGTAGCACAGATACGCAGTATTTT	CASRLHGSTDTQYF
TRBV5-8	TRBJ2-2	few	TRBD1	TGTGCCAGCAGCGCCGGACAGGGGTGGAACCCCGGGGAGCTGTTTTTT	CASSAGQGWNPGELFF
TRBV7-2	TRBJ2-1	NA	TRBD2	TGTGCCAGCAGCTACGGGACTAGCGAGTACAATGAGCAGTTCTTC	CASSYGTSEYNEQFF
TRBV7-2	TRBJ2-3	NA	TRBD2	TGTGCCAGCAGCGCCTGGACTAGCGGAAATACGCAGTATTTT	CASSAWTSGNTQYF
TRBV10-3	TRBJ2-7	NA	TRBD1	TGTGCCACCTCAACCCATGGCGGACAGGGGGCGACCGAGCAGTACTTC	CATSTHGGQGATEQYF
TRBV5-4	TRBJ2-4	NA	TRBD2	TGTGCCAGCAGCTTGGGAGTAGCGGGAGATAACATTCAGTACTTC	CASSLGVAGDNIQYF
TRBV5-6	TRBJ2-7	NA	TRBD2	TGTGCCAGCAGCCCGCGGGGCGGGAGCAGTTTGCAGCAGTACTTC	CASSPRGGSSLQQYF
TRBV2	TRBJ2-1	NA	TRBD1	TGTGCCAGCAGTGGAGAACAGGGGGCTGAGCAGTTCTTC	CASSGEQGAEQFF
TRBV3-1/TRBV3-2	TRBJ1-1	NA	TRBD1	TGTGCCAGCAGCCAACGGAGGGGGCAGAACACTGAAGCTTTCTTT	CASSQRRGQNTEAFF
TRBV6-2/TRBV6-3	TRBJ2-3	NA	NA	TGTGCCAGCAGTCCGGGAGACACAGATACGCAGTATTTT	CASSPGDTDTQYF
TRBV9	TRBJ2-6	NA	TRBD1	TGTGCCAGCAGCGCGACAGGGGACACCTCTGGGGCCAACGTCCTGACTTTC	CASSATGDTSGANVLTF
TRBV5-1	TRBJ2-1	NA	TRBD1	TGCGCCAGCAGCCGAGTCGGGACAGGACTAAATGAGCAGTTCTTC	CASSRVGTGLNEQFF
TRBV18	TRBJ2-5	NA	TRBD2	TGTGCCAGCTCACCTGGGACTACCCAAGAGACCCAGTACTTC	CASSPGTTQETQYF
TRBV18	TRBJ2-1	few	TRBD2	TGTGCCAGCTCACCCACAGCGGCTACACCCGGGACTAGCGGGAAGAGCTCCTACAATGAGCAGTTCTTC	CASSPTAATPGTSGKSSYNEQFF
TRBV2	TRBJ2-1	NA	TRBD2	TGTGCCAGCAGTGAAGAGCCAGCGGGAGTTGGGTACAATGAGCAGTTCTTC	CASSEEPAGVGYNEQFF
TRBV7-9	TRBJ1-4	once	NA	TGTGCCAGCAGCTATAGACAGGATAATGAAAAACTGTTTTTT	CASSYRQDNEKLFF
TRBV19	TRBJ1-5	once	NA	TGTGCCAGTAGTGTTTTTACAGGGTTTTATAGCAATCAGCCCCAGCATTTT	CASSVFTGFYSNQPQHF
TRBV6-1	TRBJ2-3	few	TRBD2	TGTGCCAGCAGTGAAGCGGTGCGGGAGCTGTTCATCACAGATACGCAGTATTTT	CASSEAVRELFITDTQYF
TRBV30	TRBJ1-2	NA	TRBD1	TGTGCCTGGAAGGGGCCAAGGGGGCCTGTCTATGGCTACACCTTC	CAWKGPRGPVYGYTF
TRBV28	TRBJ1-2	NA	TRBD1	TGTGCCAGCAGTCTACAGGGGGCGCGCGGCTACACCTTC	CASSLQGARGYTF